Described below is a single T cell receptor (beta chain) sequence and its context. The target of this receptor is not known. Base qualities are not provided; no much larger clone lies one nucleotide away. Reading from cysteine to phenylalanine, the CDR3 counts 13 amino acids. Here the CDR3 DNA is all that survives: 39 bases in frame from base 1. The germline V gene (reference sequence) sets CDR1 to MNHEY and CDR2 to SMNVEV. V is reduced by 10 bases and J by 0 bases, leaving a spacing of 13 bases between them. These data come from a study of cytomegalovirus exposure and HLA in healthy donors listed by TCRdb under 2017. Background on the whole study: An earlier analysis of 587 of the donors reported roughly 270 Gb of sequence data and approximately 110 million unique TCR beta sequences from roughly 180 million T cells. HLA typing included class I and class II loci at four-digit resolution. Donor age, sex, ethnicity and CMV serostatus were compiled together with the repertoire data. Of the 398 genotyped donors, over 65% fell in the genetic ancestry cluster associated with self-reported Caucasian donors. The number of donors typed differed by locus, with 629-630 for A, B, C, DRB1 and DQB1, roughly 520 for DQA1, 606 for DPA1, and around 430 for DPB1. The study aimed to test whether signatures of past pathogen exposure could be identified by cataloging public T cell receptors. An earlier analysis of 450 to 750 of the donors used high-throughput TCR beta sequencing to judge whether each TCR beta V gene segment behaved as functional or pseudogenic. To predict cytomegalovirus infection status, the study brought together high-throughput TCR immunosequencing, statistical association of individual TCRs with disease status, and machine learning. Using immunosequencing, the study profiled T cell repertoires from 550 to 750 subjects and related those repertoires to cytomegalovirus serostatus. Among several hundred genotyped donors of the cohort, an average of approximately 220,000 unique TCR beta nucleotide sequences was sequenced per donor, of which approximately 19% were non-productive. A later analysis re-examined previously published TCR beta repertoires from about 670 donors and added high-resolution HLA genotyping to investigate patterns of TCR occurrence. Several DR-DQ haplotypes were handled as single units for association and clustering, since linkage in the cohort was strong. All discovery cohort repertoires had been generated on a single sequencing platform. In a later genetic analysis, genome-wide SNP genotypes for about three fifths of the 666 donors were used, and that subset was treated as a discovery cohort. In addition to the first cohort of 666 subjects, a separate validation cohort of under 150 different subjects was used. Rather than drawing on any new phenotypic data, the later analysis identified candidate immune exposures from TCR beta sequences and the way those sequences occurred across donors. About 330 gigabases of sequencing data and approximately 91 million unique TCR sequences made up an early release that covered roughly 670 HLA-typed donors. What the authors observed across the whole study: A cluster of highly shared sequence variants was judged likely to be a technical artifact of the sequencing pipeline. The earlier analysis of 587 of the donors excluded about 16 rarely observed V segments, including chromosome 9 orphons, because counts were too low. Only TCR beta chains were sequenced in this cohort, and the absence of alpha or paired-chain data limited detectable features. When HLA alleles, especially DR and DQ, strongly co-occurred, attributing TCR associations to individual alleles was difficult. An earlier analysis of approximately 500 of the donors showed that most TCR beta V segments appeared in productive rearrangements either about 87% or about 30% of the time, which broadly matched IMGT annotations. A further reported finding was that TCR beta sequences accurately predicted the HLA-A and HLA-B alleles for most subjects in the first cohort. Compared with equally common non-associated chains, HLA-associated TCR beta chains in a later analysis were more clonally expanded and had lower generation probabilities. In the study, roughly 160 TCR beta chains were listed as associated with cytomegalovirus. Roughly uniform sequencing depth across donors was assumed in presence/absence analyses, although this assumption may not hold. In vitro tests confirmed that three of the cytomegalovirus-associated TCR beta chains recognize cytomegalovirus antigens. In a later analysis, some 17,000 TCR beta sequences were associated with specific HLA alleles at a false discovery rate of 0.05. Most TCR sequences were observed very rarely across donors, whereas some public TCRs were present in many individuals. For the cohort, immune exposure information was limited to CMV serostatus. Because the 87-base-pair reads could not distinguish some IMGT-functional V segments, including TRBV6-2 and TRBV6-3, those segments were excluded. Correlated functional status among segregating V segments might be attributable to linkage disequilibrium, but an unknown experimental factor could not be ruled out. The classifier was reported to diagnose cytomegalovirus status with high specificity and sensitivity in both the original and validation cohorts. According to a later analysis, most CMV-associated TCR beta chains appeared to be HLA-restricted, and the HLA associations seemed to be driven largely by CMV exposure. Several of the top co-occurrence clusters appeared to be linked to parvovirus B19, influenza, CMV and Epstein-Barr virus, according to a later analysis. Because HLA typing was missing for some donors at each locus, association tests included only the typed subset. The authors suggested that the approach could potentially be extended to other disease states and immunological phenotypes. According to a later analysis, TCR association rates differed among HLA loci, with DRB1 alleles showing the most associated TCRs and HLA-C alleles showing the fewest. An association between a missense DCLRE1C variant and V-gene and J-gene trimming of TCR beta chains was found in a later genetic analysis and replicated in an independent cohort. A later genetic analysis reported fewer N-insertions in productive TCRs among donors in an Asian-associated ancestry cluster than the roughly 670-donor mean.

To prepare the library, the immunoSEQ multiplex PCR assay was applied. For the multiplex PCR, a mixture combining 60 forward primers for TCR Vbeta segments and 13 reverse primers for TCR Jbeta segments was used. The CDR3 region of rearranged TCR beta genes was amplified from genomic DNA by a multiplex PCR assay. On the Illumina HiSeq System, the amplified TCR beta libraries were sequenced as 87-base-pair reads. The source study handled its data this way. A later analysis tallied around 87 million unique TCR beta chains across the 660 or so repertoires, and approximately 12 million of those chains were shared by two or more donors. To remove PCR and sequencing errors, raw reads were error-corrected and collapsed into unique sequences using a nearest-neighbor algorithm that merged closely related sequences. Alignment of CDR3 sequences to IMGT reference sequences was used to assign V, D and J gene segments. For a sequence to be retained, a match of at least six nucleotides to both a V gene segment and a J gene segment was required. Rearrangements were called productive when the CDR3 lacked stop codons and stayed in frame with V and J; all others were non-productive. Following IMGT convention, CDR3 was defined as the stretch from the second conserved V-encoded cysteine up to the conserved J-encoded phenylalanine. The earlier analysis of some 540 of the donors excluded any sequence lacking an unambiguous match to a single V gene segment. An earlier analysis of 587 of the donors called V segments functional above 56.7% productive rearrangements and segregating when the between-donor standard deviation exceeded 5%. A statistical classification framework was developed to diagnose cytomegalovirus status using the catalog of TCR beta chain sequences. In a later analysis, V and J genes were assigned by comparing TCR nucleotide sequences against IMGT/GENE-DB human TR gene sequences. Using the TCRdist pipeline, a later analysis assigned CDR3 sequences along with most-parsimonious VDJ recombination scenarios. In a later analysis, each TCR beta chain was defined by its CDR3 amino acid sequence together with its V-gene family, and reads without a unique V-gene family were excluded. To address suspected cross-contamination and a sequencing artifact, a later analysis removed some 620 highly shared, low-generation-probability nucleotide sequences. A later analysis calculated a clonal expansion index for each public chain from normalized within-repertoire ranks of inferred template counts. Generation probabilities in a later analysis came from a VDJ recombination model fitted to out-of-frame rearrangements, and those results were checked against IGoR. In a later analysis, TCR-TCR, TCR-HLA and TCR-CMV co-occurrence was scored with hypergeometric tests, and a repertoire-size bias correction was applied to TCR pairs. False discovery rates were estimated in a later analysis by permuting HLA or CMV assignments 20 times. In a later analysis, co-occurring TCRs were grouped with DBSCAN, and TCRdist sequence similarity was added when clustering was performed within HLA-allele-positive subsets. Co-occurrence clustering excluded repertoires with fewer than 30,000 or more than 120,000 public chains, plus five with anomalous nucleotide sharing. TCRdb carries this immuneACCESS record with in-frame sequences only. Its versions omit some clonotypes, under half of them owing to an unresolved V gene in the studies checked, with the rest unexplained. V and J calls and clone size are given by that table; D and trimming were obtained from the DNA. Across this sample there are 150,000 or so clones, with more than 75% seen only once. The leading ten clones occupy 9.5% to 15% of the sample.

The cohort consisted of 600 or so healthy bone marrow donors. At the time of sampling, every cohort member was nominally healthy, though immune exposures that went unrecorded were likely present. The donor was CMV seropositive and belonged to the group of some 290 seropositive cohort members. Every donor gave a peripheral blood sample, and the peripheral blood mononuclear cells from that sample were used for TCR beta sequencing. The Qiagen DNeasy Blood Extraction Kit was used to extract genomic DNA from the blood cell samples. Sequenced input: PBMCs. This clonotype was obtained from a man in his thirties or forties in good health and CMV-seropositive. The sequence joins TRBV27 to TRBJ2-7; the D gene is perhaps TRBD1, on 5 matching bases. The CDR3 reads CATRQRSSYEQYF. The DNA sequence reads TGTGCCACCCGACAGAGGAGCTCCTACGAGCAGTACTTC.